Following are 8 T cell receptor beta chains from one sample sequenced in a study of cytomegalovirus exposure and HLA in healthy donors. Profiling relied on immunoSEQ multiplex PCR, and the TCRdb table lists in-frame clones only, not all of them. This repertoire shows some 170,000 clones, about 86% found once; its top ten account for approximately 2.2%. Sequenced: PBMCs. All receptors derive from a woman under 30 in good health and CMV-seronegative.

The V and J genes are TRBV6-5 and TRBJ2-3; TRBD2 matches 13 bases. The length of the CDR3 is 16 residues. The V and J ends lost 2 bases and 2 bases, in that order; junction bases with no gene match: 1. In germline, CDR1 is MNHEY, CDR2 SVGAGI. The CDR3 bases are TGTGCCAGCAGTTACGGGACTAGCGGGGTCACAGATACGCAGTATTTT. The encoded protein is CASSYGTSGVTDTQYF.

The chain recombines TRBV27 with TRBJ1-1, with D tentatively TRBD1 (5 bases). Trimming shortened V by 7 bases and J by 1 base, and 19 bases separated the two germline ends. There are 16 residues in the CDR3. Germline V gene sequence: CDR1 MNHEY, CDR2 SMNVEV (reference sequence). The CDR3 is CASILVGFGGNTEAFF. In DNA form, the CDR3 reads TGTGCCAGCATCCTTGTGGGTTTCGGGGGGAACACTGAAGCTTTCTTT.

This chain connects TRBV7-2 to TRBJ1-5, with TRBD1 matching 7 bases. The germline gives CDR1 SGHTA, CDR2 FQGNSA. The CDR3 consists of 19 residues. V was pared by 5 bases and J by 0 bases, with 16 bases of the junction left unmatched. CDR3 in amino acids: CASSLRTGGVGHSNQPQHF. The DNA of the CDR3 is TGTGCCAGCAGCCTACGGACAGGAGGTGTTGGGCATAGCAATCAGCCCCAGCATTTT.

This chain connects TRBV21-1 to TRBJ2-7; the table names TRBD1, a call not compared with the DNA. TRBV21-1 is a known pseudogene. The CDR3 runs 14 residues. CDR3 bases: TGTGCCAGCAGCATAAAGACAGAAGACTACGAGCAGTACTTC. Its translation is CASSIKTEDYEQYF.

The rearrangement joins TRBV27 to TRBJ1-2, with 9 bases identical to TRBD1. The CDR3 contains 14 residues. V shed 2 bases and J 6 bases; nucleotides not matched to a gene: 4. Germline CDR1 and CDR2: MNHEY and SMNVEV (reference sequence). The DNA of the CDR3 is TGTGCCAGCAGTTTAGGGACAGGGAGGCATGGCTACACCTTC. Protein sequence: CASSLGTGRHGYTF.

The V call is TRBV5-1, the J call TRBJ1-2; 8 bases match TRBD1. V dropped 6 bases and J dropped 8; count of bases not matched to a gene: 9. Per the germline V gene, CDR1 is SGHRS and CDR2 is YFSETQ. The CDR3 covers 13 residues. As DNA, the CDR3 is TGCGCCAGCACACGGCAGGGGGCAGGAGGCTACACCTTC. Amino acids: CASTRQGAGGYTF.

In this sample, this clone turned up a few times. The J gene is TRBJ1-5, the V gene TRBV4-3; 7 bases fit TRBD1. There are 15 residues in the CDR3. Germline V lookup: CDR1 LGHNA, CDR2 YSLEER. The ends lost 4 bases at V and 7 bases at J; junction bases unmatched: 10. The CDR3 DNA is TGCGCCAGCAGCCTTAACCACAGGGGAGGACAGCCCCAGCATTTT. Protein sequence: CASSLNHRGGQPQHF.

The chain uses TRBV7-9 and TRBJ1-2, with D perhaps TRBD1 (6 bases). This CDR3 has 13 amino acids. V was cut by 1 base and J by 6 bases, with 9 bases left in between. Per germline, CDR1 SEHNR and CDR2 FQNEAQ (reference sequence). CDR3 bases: TGTGCCAGCAGCTTAGGACAGGCAGATGGCTACACCTTC. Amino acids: CASSLGQADGYTF.